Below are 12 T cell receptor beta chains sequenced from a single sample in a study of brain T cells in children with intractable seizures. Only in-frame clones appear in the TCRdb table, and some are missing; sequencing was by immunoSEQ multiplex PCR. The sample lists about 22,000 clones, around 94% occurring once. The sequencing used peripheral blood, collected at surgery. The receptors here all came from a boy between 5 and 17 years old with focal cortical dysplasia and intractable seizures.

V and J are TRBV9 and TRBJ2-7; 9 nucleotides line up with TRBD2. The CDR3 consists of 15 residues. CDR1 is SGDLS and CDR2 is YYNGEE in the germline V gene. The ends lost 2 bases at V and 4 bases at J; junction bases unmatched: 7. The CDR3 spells CASSVKAGGTYEQYF. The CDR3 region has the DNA TGTGCCAGCAGCGTTAAGGCGGGGGGGACGTACGAGCAGTACTTC.

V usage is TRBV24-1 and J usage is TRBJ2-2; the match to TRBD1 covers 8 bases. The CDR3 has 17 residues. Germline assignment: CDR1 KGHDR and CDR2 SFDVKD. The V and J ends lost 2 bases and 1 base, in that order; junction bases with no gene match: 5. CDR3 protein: CATSDSGQVGNTGELFF. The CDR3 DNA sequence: TGTGCCACCAGTGATTCGGGACAGGTGGGGAACACCGGGGAGCTGTTTTTT.

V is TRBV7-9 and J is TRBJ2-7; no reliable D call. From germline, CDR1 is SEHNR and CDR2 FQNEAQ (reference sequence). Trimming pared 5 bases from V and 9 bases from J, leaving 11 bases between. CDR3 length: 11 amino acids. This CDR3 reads CASSPGPVQYF. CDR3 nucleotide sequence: TGTGCCAGCAGCCCAGGTCCAGTGCAGTACTTC. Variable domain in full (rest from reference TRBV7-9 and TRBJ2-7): DTGVSQNPRHKITKRGQNVTFRCDPISEHNRLYWYRQTLGQGPEFLTYFQNEAQLEKSRLLSDRFSAERPKGSFSTLEIQRTEQGDSAMYLCASSPGPVQYFGPGTRLTVT.

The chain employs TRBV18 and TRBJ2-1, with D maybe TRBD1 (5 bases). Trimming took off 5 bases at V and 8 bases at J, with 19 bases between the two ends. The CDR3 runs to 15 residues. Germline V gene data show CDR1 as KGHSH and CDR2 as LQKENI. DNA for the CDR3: TGTGCCAGCTCAGAAACAGGCTTGCCTTGGGATGAGCAGTTCTTC. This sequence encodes CASSETGLPWDEQFF.

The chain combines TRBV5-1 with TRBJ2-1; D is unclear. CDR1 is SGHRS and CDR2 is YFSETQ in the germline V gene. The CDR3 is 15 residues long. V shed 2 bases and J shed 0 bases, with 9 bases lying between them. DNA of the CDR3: TGCGCCAGCAGCTTCTACACCAGCTCCTACAATGAGCAGTTCTTC. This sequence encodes CASSFYTSSYNEQFF. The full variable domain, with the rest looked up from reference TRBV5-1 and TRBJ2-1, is KAGVTQTPRYLIKTRGQQVTLSCSPISGHRSVSWYQQTPGQGLQFLFEYFSETQRNKGNFPGRFSGRQFSNSRSEMNVSTLELGDSALYLCASSFYTSSYNEQFFGPGTRLTVL.

This CDR3 is CATYNLLDGSYNEQFF. CDR3 nucleotide sequence: TGTGCCACTTACAACCTCCTAGACGGCTCCTACAATGAGCAGTTCTTC. The V and J genes are TRBV28 and TRBJ2-1, with D uncertain. V lost 10 bases and J 0 bases, leaving 19 bases between the germline ends. CDR1 is MDHEN and CDR2 is SYDVKM in the germline V gene. This CDR3 region has 16 residues. The entire variable domain, with the rest obtained from reference TRBV28 and TRBJ2-1, is as follows: DVKVTQSSRYLVKRTGEKVFLECVQDMDHENMFWYRQDPGLGLRLIYFSYDVKMKEKGDIPEGYSVSREKKERFSLILESASTNQTSMYLCATYNLLDGSYNEQFFGPGTRLTVL.

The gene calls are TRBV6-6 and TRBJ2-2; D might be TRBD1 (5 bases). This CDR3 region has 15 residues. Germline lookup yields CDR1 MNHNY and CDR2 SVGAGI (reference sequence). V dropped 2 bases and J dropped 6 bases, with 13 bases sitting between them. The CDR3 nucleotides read TGTGCCAGCAGTTACGAAGACAGTGCGGCCGGGGAGCTGTTTTTT. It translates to CASSYEDSAAGELFF.

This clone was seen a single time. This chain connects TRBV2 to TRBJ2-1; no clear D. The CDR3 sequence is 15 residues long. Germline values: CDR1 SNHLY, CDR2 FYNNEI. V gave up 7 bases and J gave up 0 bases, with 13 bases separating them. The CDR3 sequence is CASTPQPGSYNEQFF. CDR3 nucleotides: TGTGCCAGCACCCCCCAGCCGGGCTCCTACAATGAGCAGTTCTTC.

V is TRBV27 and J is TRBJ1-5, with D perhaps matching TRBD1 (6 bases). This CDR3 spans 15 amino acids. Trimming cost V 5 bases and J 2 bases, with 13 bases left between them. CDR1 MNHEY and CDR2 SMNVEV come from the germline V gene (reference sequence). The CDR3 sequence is CASSPGTMGNQPQHF. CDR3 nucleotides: TGTGCCAGCAGTCCCGGGACAATGGGCAATCAGCCCCAGCATTTT.

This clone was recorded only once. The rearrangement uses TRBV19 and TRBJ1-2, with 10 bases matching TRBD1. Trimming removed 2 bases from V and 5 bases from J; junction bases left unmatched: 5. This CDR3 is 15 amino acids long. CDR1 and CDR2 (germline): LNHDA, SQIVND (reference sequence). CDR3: CASSIRTGGKYGYTF. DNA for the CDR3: TGTGCCAGTAGTATAAGGACAGGGGGAAAATATGGCTACACCTTC.

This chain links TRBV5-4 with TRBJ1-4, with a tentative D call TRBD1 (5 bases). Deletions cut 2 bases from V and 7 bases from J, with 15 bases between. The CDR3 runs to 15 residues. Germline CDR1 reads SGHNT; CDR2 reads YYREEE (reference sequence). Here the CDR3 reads CASSFGAGLREKLFF. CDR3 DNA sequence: TGTGCCAGCAGCTTCGGGGCAGGGCTTCGTGAAAAACTGTTTTTT.

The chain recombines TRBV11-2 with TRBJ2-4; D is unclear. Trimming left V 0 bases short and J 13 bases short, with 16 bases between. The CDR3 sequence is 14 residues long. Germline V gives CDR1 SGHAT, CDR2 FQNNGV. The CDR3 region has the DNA TGTGCCAGCAGCTTAGACTGGACCATGCGGCCCCAGTACTTC. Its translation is CASSLDWTMRPQYF.